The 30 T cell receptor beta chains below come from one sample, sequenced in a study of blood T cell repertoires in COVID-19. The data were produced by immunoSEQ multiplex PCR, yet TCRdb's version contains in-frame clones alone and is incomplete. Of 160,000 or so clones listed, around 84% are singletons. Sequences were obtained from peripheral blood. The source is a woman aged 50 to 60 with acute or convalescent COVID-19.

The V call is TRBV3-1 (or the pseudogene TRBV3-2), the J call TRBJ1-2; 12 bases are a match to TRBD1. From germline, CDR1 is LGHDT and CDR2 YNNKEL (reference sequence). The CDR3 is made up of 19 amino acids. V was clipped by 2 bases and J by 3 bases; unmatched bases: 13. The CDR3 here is CASSQSRGTGGAEYYGYTF. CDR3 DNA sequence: TGTGCCAGCAGCCAAAGCCGAGGGACAGGGGGCGCGGAATACTATGGCTACACCTTC.

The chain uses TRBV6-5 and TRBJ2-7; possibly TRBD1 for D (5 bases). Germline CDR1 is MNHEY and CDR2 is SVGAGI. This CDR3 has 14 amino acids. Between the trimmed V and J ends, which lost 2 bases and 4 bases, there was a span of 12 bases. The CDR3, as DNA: TGTGCCAGCAGTTACAAAGGGGTAGAGTACGAGCAGTACTTC. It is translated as CASSYKGVEYEQYF.

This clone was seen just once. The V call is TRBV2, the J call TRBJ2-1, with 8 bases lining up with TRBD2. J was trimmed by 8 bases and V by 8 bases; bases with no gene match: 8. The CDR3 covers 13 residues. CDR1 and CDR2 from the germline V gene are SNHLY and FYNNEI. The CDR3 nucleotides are TGTGCCAGCCGGGGGGGGGTGTACGATGAGCAGTTCTTC. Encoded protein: CASRGGVYDEQFF.

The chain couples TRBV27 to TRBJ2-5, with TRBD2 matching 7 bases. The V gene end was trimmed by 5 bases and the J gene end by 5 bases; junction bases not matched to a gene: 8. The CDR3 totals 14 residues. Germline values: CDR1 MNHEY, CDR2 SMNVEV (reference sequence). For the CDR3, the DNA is TGTGCCAGCAGTAGGGCGGGAGCGGAGGAGACCCAGTACTTC. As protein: CASSRAGAEETQYF.

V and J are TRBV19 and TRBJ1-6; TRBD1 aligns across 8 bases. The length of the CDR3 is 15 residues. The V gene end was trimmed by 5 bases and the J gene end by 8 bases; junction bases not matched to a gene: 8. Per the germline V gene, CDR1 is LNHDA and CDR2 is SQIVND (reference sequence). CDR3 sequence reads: CASSPGTGWHSPLHF. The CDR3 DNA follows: TGTGCCAGTAGTCCTGGGACAGGTTGGCATTCACCCCTCCACTTT.

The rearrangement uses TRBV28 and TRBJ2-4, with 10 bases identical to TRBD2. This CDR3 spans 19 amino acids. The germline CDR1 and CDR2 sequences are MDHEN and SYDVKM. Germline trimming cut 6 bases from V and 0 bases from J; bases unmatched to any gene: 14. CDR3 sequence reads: CASSPGGAGGTLAKNIQYF. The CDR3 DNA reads TGTGCCAGCAGCCCGGGGGGAGCGGGAGGGACCCTAGCCAAAAACATTCAGTACTTC.

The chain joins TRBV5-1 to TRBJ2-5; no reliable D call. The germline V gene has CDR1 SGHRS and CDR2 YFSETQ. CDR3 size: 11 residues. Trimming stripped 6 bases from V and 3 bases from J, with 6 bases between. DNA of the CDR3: TGCGCCAGCATGGGCGAAGAGACCCAGTACTTC. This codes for CASMGEETQYF.

CDR3 residues: CASSPSLFLSDTQYF. The CDR3 DNA is TGTGCCAGCAGCCCAAGTCTATTTTTGTCAGATACGCAGTATTTT. The chain joins TRBV7-2 to TRBJ2-3; no firm D call. Germline CDR1 SGHTA, CDR2 FQGNSA. The CDR3 length is 15 residues. Trimming shortened V by 5 bases and J by 4 bases, and 16 bases separated the two germline ends.

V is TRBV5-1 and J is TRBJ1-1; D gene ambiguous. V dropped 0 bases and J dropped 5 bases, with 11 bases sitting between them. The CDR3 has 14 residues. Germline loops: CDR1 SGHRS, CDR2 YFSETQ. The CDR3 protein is CASSLAGVGTEAFF. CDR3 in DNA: TGCGCCAGCAGCTTGGCCGGGGTGGGGACTGAAGCTTTCTTT.

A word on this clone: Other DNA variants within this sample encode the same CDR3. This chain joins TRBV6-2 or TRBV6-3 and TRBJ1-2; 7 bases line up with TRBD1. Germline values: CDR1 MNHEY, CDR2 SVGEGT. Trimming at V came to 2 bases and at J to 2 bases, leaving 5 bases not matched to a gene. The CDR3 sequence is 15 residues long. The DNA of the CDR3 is TGTGCCAGCAGTTACCCCGGGACAGCAAACTATGGCTACACCTTC. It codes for CASSYPGTANYGYTF.

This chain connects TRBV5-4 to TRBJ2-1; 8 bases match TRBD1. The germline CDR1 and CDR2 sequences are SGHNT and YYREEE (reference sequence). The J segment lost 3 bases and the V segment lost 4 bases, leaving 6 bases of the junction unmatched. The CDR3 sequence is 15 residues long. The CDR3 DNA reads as TGTGCCAGCAGCCAACCGGGACAGGTCTACAATGAGCAGTTCTTC. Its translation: CASSQPGQVYNEQFF.

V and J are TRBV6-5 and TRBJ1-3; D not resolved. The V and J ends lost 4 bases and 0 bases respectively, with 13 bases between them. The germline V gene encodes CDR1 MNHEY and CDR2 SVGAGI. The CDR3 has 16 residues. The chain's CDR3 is CASSSGSGTSGNTIYF. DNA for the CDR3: TGTGCCAGCAGTTCGGGGTCGGGAACCTCTGGAAACACCATATATTTT.

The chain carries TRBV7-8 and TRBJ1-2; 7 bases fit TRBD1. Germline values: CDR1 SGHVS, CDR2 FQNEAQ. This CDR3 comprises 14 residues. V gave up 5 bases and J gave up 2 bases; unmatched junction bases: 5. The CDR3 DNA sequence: TGTGCCAGCAGCCCAGAACAGGGGAACTATGGCTACACCTTC. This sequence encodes CASSPEQGNYGYTF. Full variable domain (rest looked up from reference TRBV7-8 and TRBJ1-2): GAGVSQSPRYKVAKRGQDVALRCDPISGHVSLFWYQQALGQGPEFLTYFQNEAQLDKSGLPSDRFFAERPEGSVSTLKIQRTQQEDSAVYLCASSPEQGNYGYTFGSGTRLTVV.

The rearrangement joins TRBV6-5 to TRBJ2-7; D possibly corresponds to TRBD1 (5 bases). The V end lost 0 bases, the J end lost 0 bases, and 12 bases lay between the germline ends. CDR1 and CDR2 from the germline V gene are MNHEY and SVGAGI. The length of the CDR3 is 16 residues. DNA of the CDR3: TGTGCCAGCAGTTACTCGATCAGGGATAACTCCTACGAGCAGTACTTC. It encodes CASSYSIRDNSYEQYF.

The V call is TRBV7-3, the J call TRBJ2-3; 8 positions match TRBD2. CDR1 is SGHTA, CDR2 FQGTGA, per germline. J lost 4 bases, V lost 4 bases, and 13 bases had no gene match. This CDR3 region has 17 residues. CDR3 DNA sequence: TGTGCCAGCAGCTCCCGGTCGGCGGGGGGCCCGTCAGATACGCAGTATTTT. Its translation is CASSSRSAGGPSDTQYF.

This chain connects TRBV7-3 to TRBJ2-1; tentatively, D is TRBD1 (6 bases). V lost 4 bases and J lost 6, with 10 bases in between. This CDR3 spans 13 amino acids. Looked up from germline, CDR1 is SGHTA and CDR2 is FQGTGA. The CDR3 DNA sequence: TGTGCCAGCAGCTCCGGGACAATCAATGAGCAGTTCTTC. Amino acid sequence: CASSSGTINEQFF.

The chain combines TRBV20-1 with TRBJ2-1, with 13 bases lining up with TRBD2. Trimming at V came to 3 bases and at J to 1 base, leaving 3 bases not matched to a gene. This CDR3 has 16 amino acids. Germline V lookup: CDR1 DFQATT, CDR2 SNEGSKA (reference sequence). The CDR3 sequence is CSASPTSGGSYNEQFF. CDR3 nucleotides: TGCAGTGCTAGTCCGACTAGCGGGGGGTCCTACAATGAGCAGTTCTTC.

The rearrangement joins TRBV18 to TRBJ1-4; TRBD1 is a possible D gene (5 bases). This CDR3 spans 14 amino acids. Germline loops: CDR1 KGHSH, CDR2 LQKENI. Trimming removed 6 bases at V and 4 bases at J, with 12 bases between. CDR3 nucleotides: TGTGCCAGCTCGTCTCGACAGATTAATGAAAAACTGTTTTTT. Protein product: CASSSRQINEKLFF. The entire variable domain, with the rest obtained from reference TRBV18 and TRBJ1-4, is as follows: NAGVMQNPRHLVRRRGQEARLRCSPMKGHSHVYWYRQLPEEGLKFMVYLQKENIIDESGMPKERFSAEFPKEGPSILRIQQVVRGDSAAYFCASSSRQINEKLFFGSGTQLSVL.

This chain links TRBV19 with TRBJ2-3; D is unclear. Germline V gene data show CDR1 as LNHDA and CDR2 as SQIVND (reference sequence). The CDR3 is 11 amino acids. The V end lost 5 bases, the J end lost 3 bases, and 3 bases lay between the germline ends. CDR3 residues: CASSVTDTQYF. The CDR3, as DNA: TGTGCCAGTAGTGTAACAGATACGCAGTATTTT.

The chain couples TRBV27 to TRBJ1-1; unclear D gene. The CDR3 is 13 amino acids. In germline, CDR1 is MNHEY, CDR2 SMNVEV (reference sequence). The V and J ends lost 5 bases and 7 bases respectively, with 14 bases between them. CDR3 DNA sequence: TGTGCCAGCAGTCCGGAGACTGAAAATGAAGCTTTCTTT. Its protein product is CASSPETENEAFF.

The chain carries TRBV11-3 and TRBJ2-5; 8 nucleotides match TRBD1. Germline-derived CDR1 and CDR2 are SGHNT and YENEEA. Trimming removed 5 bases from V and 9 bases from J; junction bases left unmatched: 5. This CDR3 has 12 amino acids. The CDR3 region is CASSIQQGAQYF. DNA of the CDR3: TGTGCCAGCAGCATCCAACAGGGGGCCCAGTACTTC.

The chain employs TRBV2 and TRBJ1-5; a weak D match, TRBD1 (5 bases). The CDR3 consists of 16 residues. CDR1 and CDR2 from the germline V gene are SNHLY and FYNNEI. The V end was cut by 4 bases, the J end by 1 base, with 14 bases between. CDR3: CASSGQGVGSNQPQHF. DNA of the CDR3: TGTGCCAGCAGTGGTCAAGGGGTTGGAAGCAATCAGCCCCAGCATTTT.

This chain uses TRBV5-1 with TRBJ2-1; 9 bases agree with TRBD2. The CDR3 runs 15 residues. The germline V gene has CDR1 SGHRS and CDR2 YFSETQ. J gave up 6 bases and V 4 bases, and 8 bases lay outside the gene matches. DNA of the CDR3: TGCGCCAGCAGCGCGACTAGCGGTCCTGCCAATGAGCAGTTCTTC. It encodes CASSATSGPANEQFF.

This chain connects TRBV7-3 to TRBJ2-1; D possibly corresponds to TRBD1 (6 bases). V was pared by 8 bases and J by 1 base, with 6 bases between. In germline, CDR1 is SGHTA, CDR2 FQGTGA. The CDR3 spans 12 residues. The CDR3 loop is CASGQSYNEQFF. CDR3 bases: TGTGCCAGCGGACAGTCCTACAATGAGCAGTTCTTC.

The CDR3 sequence is CASSQEASGVTDTQYF. In DNA, the CDR3 is TGCGCCAGCAGCCAAGAAGCGTCTGGAGTTACAGATACGCAGTATTTT. V and J are TRBV4-3 and TRBJ2-3; D ambiguous. The ends were cut back, 0 bases at V and 3 bases at J, with 13 bases in the middle. This CDR3 is 16 amino acids long. Germline values: CDR1 LGHNA, CDR2 YSLEER.

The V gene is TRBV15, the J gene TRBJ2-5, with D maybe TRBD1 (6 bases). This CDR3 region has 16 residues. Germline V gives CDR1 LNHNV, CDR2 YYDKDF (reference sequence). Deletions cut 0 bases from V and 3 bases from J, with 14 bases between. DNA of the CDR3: TGTGCCACCAGCAGAGATTGGCGATACAGGGAAGAGACCCAGTACTTC. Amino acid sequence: CATSRDWRYREETQYF.

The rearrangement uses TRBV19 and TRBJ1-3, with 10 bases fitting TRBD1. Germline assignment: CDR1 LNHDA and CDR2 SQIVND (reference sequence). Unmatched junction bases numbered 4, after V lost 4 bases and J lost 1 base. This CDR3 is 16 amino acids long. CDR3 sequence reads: CASSTRTGGSGNTIYF. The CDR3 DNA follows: TGTGCCAGTAGTACCCGGACAGGGGGGTCTGGAAACACCATATATTTT.

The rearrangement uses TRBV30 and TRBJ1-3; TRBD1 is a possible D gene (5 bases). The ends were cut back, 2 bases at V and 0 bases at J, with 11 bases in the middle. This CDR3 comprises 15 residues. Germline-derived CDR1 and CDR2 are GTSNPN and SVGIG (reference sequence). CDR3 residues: CAWSSGGSSGNTIYF. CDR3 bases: TGTGCCTGGAGTTCGGGGGGGAGCTCTGGAAACACCATATATTTT.

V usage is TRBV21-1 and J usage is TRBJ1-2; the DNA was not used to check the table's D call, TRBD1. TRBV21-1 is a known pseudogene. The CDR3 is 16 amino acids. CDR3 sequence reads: CASSKTPDQGIKGYTF. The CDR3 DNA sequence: TGTGCCAGCAGCAAAACCCCGGACCAGGGTATCAAGGGCTACACCTTC.

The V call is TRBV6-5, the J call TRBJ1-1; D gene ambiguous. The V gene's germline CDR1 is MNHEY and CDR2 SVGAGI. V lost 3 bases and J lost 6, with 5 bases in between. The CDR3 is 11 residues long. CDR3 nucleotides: TGTGCCAGCAGTTATCGGGCTGAAGCTTTCTTT. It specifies CASSYRAEAFF.